Each of the 6 T cell receptor beta chains below was sequenced from the same sample in a study of CD8+CD57+ T cells in acquired aplastic anemia. All sequencing subjects had displayed CD8+CD57+ cell expansion on flow cytometry. Genomic DNA constituted the template upon which TCR beta VDJ and CDR3 profiling was performed. TCRdb ran MiXCR on the reads and lists one entry per CDR3 protein. The sample carries around 200,000 distinct CDR3 sequences, roughly half recorded once. Specimen: sorted CD4+, CD8+, or CD8+CD57+ T cells (not recorded which) from PBMCs. These receptor sequences come from a human donor with aplastic anemia.

V gene TRBV5-1 combines with J gene TRBJ2-7; D gene ambiguous. V gave up 0 bases and J gave up 0 bases, with 10 bases separating them. The CDR3 contains 15 residues. CDR1 and CDR2 from the germline V gene are SGHRS and YFSETQ. In DNA, the CDR3 is TGCGCCAGCAGCTTGGCGCCCACAAGCTCCTACGAGCAGTACTTC. Its translation: CASSLAPTSSYEQYF. Combining the CDR3 with reference TRBV5-1 and TRBJ2-7 gives the whole variable domain KAGVTQTPRYLIKTRGQQVTLSCSPISGHRSVSWYQQTPGQGLQFLFEYFSETQRNKGNFPGRFSGRQFSNSRSEMNVSTLELGDSALYLCASSLAPTSSYEQYFGPGTRLTVT.

This clonotype came up many times. This chain joins TRBV6-1 and TRBJ1-6, with 9 bases lining up with TRBD1. CDR1 and CDR2 (germline): MNHNS, SASEGT. The CDR3 runs to 13 residues. Trimming removed 6 bases from V and 6 bases from J; junction bases left unmatched: 0. CDR3 loop: CASRDRGNSPLHF. CDR3 in DNA: TGTGCCAGCAGGGACAGGGGTAATTCACCCCTCCACTTT.

This rearrangement joins TRBV2 to TRBJ2-7; 8 bases align to TRBD1. V was pared by 6 bases and J by 2 bases, with 6 bases of the junction left unmatched. Germline-derived CDR1 and CDR2 are SNHLY and FYNNEI. The CDR3 totals 14 residues. CDR3: CASSRQGSAYEQYF. The CDR3 DNA sequence: TGTGCCAGCAGCAGACAGGGGTCAGCCTACGAGCAGTACTTC. The whole variable domain, remainder taken from reference TRBV2 and TRBJ2-7, is EPEVTQTPSHQVTQMGQEVILRCVPISNHLYFYWYRQILGQKVEFLVSFYNNEISEKSEIFDDQFSVERPDGSNFTLKIRSTKLEDSAMYFCASSRQGSAYEQYFGPGTRLTVT.

A remark on this clonotype: Relative to the germline gene, one junction end is altered; a read error may explain this. The gene calls are TRBV2 and TRBJ1-1; unclear D gene. This CDR3 has 11 residues. Looked up from germline, CDR1 is SNHLY and CDR2 is FYNNEI. In DNA, the CDR3 is TGTGCCAGCAGGGTGAACACTGAGGCTTTCTTT. This sequence encodes CASRVNTEAFF.

This clonotype has a handful of counts. The chain couples TRBV28 to TRBJ1-2, with D unresolved. Germline V gives CDR1 MDHEN, CDR2 SYDVKM. CDR3 length equals 14 residues. The V and J ends lost 6 bases and 1 base respectively, with 12 bases between them. CDR3 coding DNA: TGTGCCAGCAGCCCCGGACTCTTTAACTATGGCTACACCTTC. Its protein product is CASSPGLFNYGYTF.

The chain has TRBV24-1 and TRBJ2-5, with D unclear. Germline V lookup: CDR1 KGHDR, CDR2 SFDVKD. The CDR3 covers 11 residues. Trimming shortened V by 1 base and J by 12 bases, and 8 bases separated the two germline ends. The CDR3 here is CATSDFRHEYF. The CDR3 DNA is TGTGCCACCAGTGATTTTCGTCACGAGTACTTC.